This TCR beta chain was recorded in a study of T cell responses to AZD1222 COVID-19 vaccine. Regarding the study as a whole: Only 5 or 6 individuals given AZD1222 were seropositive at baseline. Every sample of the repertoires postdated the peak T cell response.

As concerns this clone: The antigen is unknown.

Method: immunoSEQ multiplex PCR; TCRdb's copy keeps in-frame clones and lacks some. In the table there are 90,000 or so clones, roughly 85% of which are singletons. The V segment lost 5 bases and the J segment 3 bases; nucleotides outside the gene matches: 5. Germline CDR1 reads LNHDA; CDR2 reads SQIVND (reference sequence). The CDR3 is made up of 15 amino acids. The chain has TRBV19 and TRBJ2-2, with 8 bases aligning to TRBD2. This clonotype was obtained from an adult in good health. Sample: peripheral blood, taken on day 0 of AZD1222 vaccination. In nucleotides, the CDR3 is TGTGCCAGTAGTTGGGCTAGCGGGTACACCGGGGAGCTGTTTTTT. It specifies CASSWASGYTGELFF.